One and the same sample provided the 8 T cell receptor beta chains below, sequenced in a study of a mutant IDH1 vaccine in newly diagnosed glioma. As for time point: baseline, week 1 (first vaccination visit). Regarding treatment: pre-vaccination baseline after standard-of-care therapy. Libraries were prepared by immunoSEQ multiplex PCR; TCRdb keeps only in-frame clonotypes and omits some of them. The table shows roughly 99,000 clones, with about 90% occurring only once. Sequenced here: PBMCs, sampled from a glioma patient treated with radiotherapy, temozolomide or both. Receptors were obtained from a woman between 45 and 65 years old with glioma.

The gene calls are TRBV4-1 and TRBJ2-7; 9 positions match TRBD1. Germline values: CDR1 MGHRA, CDR2 YSYEKL. V was pared by 2 bases and J by 6 bases, with 8 bases of the junction left unmatched. This CDR3 region has 15 residues. In nucleotides, the CDR3 is TGCGCCAGCAGCCAACCCAGGGACAGGGTCTTCGAGCAGTACTTC. Its protein is CASSQPRDRVFEQYF.

V gene TRBV2 combines with J gene TRBJ2-1; 16 nucleotides match TRBD2. In germline, CDR1 is SNHLY, CDR2 FYNNEI. The trim removed 5 bases at V and 10 bases at J, leaving 8 bases unmatched. The CDR3 spans 16 residues. CDR3 protein: CASSKGTSGRAEEQFF. CDR3 DNA: TGTGCCAGCAGTAAGGGGACTAGCGGGAGGGCCGAGGAGCAGTTCTTC.

The chain joins TRBV27 to TRBJ2-5; TRBD2 agrees at 7 bases. Germline V gene lookup returns CDR1 MNHEY and CDR2 SMNVEV (reference sequence). This CDR3 region has 15 residues. After removal of 5 bases from V and 5 bases from J, the junction contained 11 bases not matched to a gene. The CDR3 sequence: CASSPQGAGAETQYF. CDR3 coding DNA: TGTGCCAGCAGTCCCCAAGGGGCGGGAGCGGAGACCCAGTACTTC.

The CDR3 bases are TGTGCCAGCAGCGTAACCGTGGTGAACACTGAAGCTTTCTTT. Translation: CASSVTVVNTEAFF. This chain uses TRBV9 with TRBJ1-1; unclear D gene. The CDR3 is made up of 14 amino acids. V gave up 1 base and J gave up 0 bases, with 7 bases separating them. Germline assignment: CDR1 SGDLS and CDR2 YYNGEE.

This clone turned up a few times. The CDR3 DNA is TGTGCCAGCAGCTTTGGCCCGCCACTGGACGGACTCGACAATGAGCAGTTCTTC. It codes for CASSFGPPLDGLDNEQFF. The chain carries TRBV7-3 and TRBJ2-1; TRBD2 might be the D (5 bases). The germline CDR1 and CDR2 sequences are SGHTA and FQGTGA. The CDR3 is 18 residues long. V was pared by 3 bases and J by 5 bases, with 23 bases between. Complete variable domain (other parts from reference TRBV7-3 and TRBJ2-1): GAGVSQTPSNKVTEKGKYVELRCDPISGHTALYWYRQSLGQGPEFLIYFQGTGAADDSGLPNDRFFAVRPEGSVSTLKIQRTERGDSAVYLCASSFGPPLDGLDNEQFFGPGTRLTVL.

The V gene is TRBV4-1, the J gene TRBJ2-3; D remains ambiguous. Trimming removed 1 base at V and 1 base at J, with 9 bases between. The CDR3 is made up of 15 amino acids. Germline V gene sequence: CDR1 MGHRA, CDR2 YSYEKL. The CDR3 DNA sequence: TGCGCCAGCAGCCAAGTTCCTAGGGGCACAGATACGCAGTATTTT. This gives the protein CASSQVPRGTDTQYF.

The V and J genes are TRBV5-1 and TRBJ2-3; maybe TRBD2 (6 bases). Between the trimmed V and J ends, which lost 5 bases and 0 bases, there was a span of 13 bases. Germline lookup yields CDR1 SGHRS and CDR2 YFSETQ. The length of the CDR3 is 15 residues. The CDR3: CASRSTGESTDTQYF. The CDR3 coding sequence is TGCGCCAGCAGATCGACGGGGGAGAGCACAGATACGCAGTATTTT.

The chain links TRBV7-3 to TRBJ2-1; 7 bases agree with TRBD2. The germline V gene has CDR1 SGHTA and CDR2 FQGTGA. The CDR3 loop spans 15 amino acids. J lost 2 bases, V lost 2 bases, and 3 bases had no gene match. This CDR3 is CASSLVGGPYNEQFF. The CDR3 DNA sequence: TGTGCCAGCAGCTTAGTGGGAGGGCCCTACAATGAGCAGTTCTTC.